The T cell receptor (beta chain) described here comes from a study of HIV-infected patients and healthy controls. The CDR3 is made up of 14 amino acids. The V gene lost 5 bases and the J gene lost 7 bases, with 18 bases spanning the gap. CDR1 and CDR2 (germline): DFQATT, SNEGSKA (reference sequence). Study-level results: During therapy, HIV-associated CDR3s fell significantly in frequency, while CMV-associated CDR3s did not change significantly.

All unsorted peripheral T cells were captured because whole blood was used without fractionation. Many counts were recorded for this clonotype. Its target is not known. 450 to 600 ng RNA was reverse transcribed with alpha and beta constant-region primers. Separate chain-specific third strand synthesis with multiplexing indices produced the alpha and beta libraries. TCRdb re-analysed the 5' RACE reads in MiXCR, keeping a single row per CDR3 protein. In the table there are 8,500 to 11,000 distinct CDR3 sequences, 6.5% to 10% of which are singletons. Input material: blood. The chain joins TRBV20-1 to TRBJ1-5; unclear D gene. The receptor was derived from an adult in good health. In DNA, the CDR3 is TGCAGTGCTCAGAACGCTGAGATAGACCAGCCCCAGCATTTT. Translated: CSAQNAEIDQPQHF.